These 17 T cell receptor beta chains share one sample of origin, sequenced in a study. TCRdb itself ran the RT-PCR reads through MiXCR, one entry per CDR3 protein. The table lists hundreds of thousands of distinct CDR3 sequences, more than 13% of them singletons. The sequenced sample consisted of memory CD4+ T cells from blood. The receptors were sampled from a female donor in good health, serving as a healthy control.

This clonotype was observed a handful of times. The CDR3 sequence: CASSLGAGGMNTEAFF. The CDR3 DNA reads as TGCGCCAGCAGCCTGGGAGCAGGGGGCATGAACACTGAAGCTTTCTTT. The chain uses TRBV4-3 and TRBJ1-1; 8 nucleotides match TRBD1. After removal of 4 bases from V and 0 bases from J, the junction contained 7 bases not matched to a gene. The CDR3 runs 16 residues. The germline CDR1 and CDR2 sequences are LGHNA and YSLEER.

This clonotype has a handful of counts. The chain employs TRBV5-1 and TRBJ2-1; D remains unclear. The V gene lost 2 bases and the J gene lost 4 bases, with 10 bases spanning the gap. There are 14 residues in the CDR3. From germline, CDR1 is SGHRS and CDR2 YFSETQ. CDR3 DNA: TGCGCCAGCAGCTTAAACGCAGAATACAATGAGCAGTTCTTC. Residues: CASSLNAEYNEQFF.

In this sample, this clonotype turned up a few times. The chain recombines TRBV5-1 with TRBJ2-7; 8 bases fit TRBD1. There are 17 residues in the CDR3. Germline CDR1 and CDR2: SGHRS and YFSETQ. V shed 0 bases, J shed 5 bases, and the junction held 13 bases outside the gene matches. CDR3 residues: CASSLVGFRTGTDEQYF. The CDR3, as DNA: TGCGCCAGCAGCTTGGTGGGTTTCCGGACAGGGACCGACGAGCAGTACTTC.

The CDR3 region has the DNA TGCAGTGCCCCGGGCCGAGGGAGAAACAATGAGCAGTTCTTC. This gives the protein CSAPGRGRNNEQFF. V and J are TRBV20-1 and TRBJ2-1; a weak D match, TRBD2 (5 bases). The V end was cut by 6 bases, the J end by 5 bases, with 17 bases between. CDR3 length: 14 amino acids. CDR1 is DFQATT, CDR2 SNEGSKA, per germline (reference sequence).

The CDR3 spells CASSVSINTGELFF. Written as DNA, the CDR3 is TGTGCCAGCAGCGTATCCATTAACACCGGGGAGCTGTTTTTT. V usage is TRBV9 and J usage is TRBJ2-2; D uncertain. The V gene's germline CDR1 is SGDLS and CDR2 YYNGEE. Between the trimmed V and J ends, which lost 1 base and 2 bases, there was a span of 6 bases. The CDR3 totals 14 residues.

The rearrangement joins TRBV27 to TRBJ1-1, with D hard to call. The V end lost 5 bases, the J end lost 2 bases, and 12 bases lay between the germline ends. CDR1 and CDR2 from the germline V gene are MNHEY and SMNVEV (reference sequence). The CDR3 contains 14 residues. CDR3 in DNA: TGTGCCAGCAGTCCCGGACTGCCCAACACTGAAGCTTTCTTT. It is translated as CASSPGLPNTEAFF.

This clonotype has just a few counts. The J gene is TRBJ1-2, the V gene TRBV5-1; 7 nucleotides align to TRBD1. The CDR3 is made up of 13 amino acids. CDR1 and CDR2 from the germline V gene are SGHRS and YFSETQ. J gave up 8 bases and V 3 bases, and 7 bases lay outside the gene matches. The chain's CDR3 is CASSSTGERGYTF. DNA for the CDR3: TGCGCCAGCAGCTCAACAGGGGAAAGAGGCTACACCTTC.

This clonotype was found a few times. The rearrangement joins TRBV7-3 to TRBJ2-2, with a tentative D call TRBD2 (6 bases). Trimming took off 1 base at V and 1 base at J, with 13 bases between the two ends. CDR3 length: 17 amino acids. Germline lookup yields CDR1 SGHTA and CDR2 FQGTGA. The CDR3 region is CASSLSRLGMNTGELFF. The CDR3 DNA reads as TGTGCCAGCAGCTTAAGCCGACTAGGGATGAACACCGGGGAGCTGTTTTTT.

This clonotype was seen only a few times. V gene TRBV5-1 combines with J gene TRBJ1-1; tentatively, D is TRBD1 (6 bases). In germline, CDR1 is SGHRS, CDR2 YFSETQ. V lost 3 bases to trimming and J lost 8 bases, with 14 bases between them. This CDR3 is 13 amino acids long. The CDR3 sequence: CASSSIAQGEAFF. The DNA for the CDR3 is TGCGCCAGCAGCTCGATCGCACAGGGAGAAGCTTTCTTT.

Concerning this clonotype: The junction and the germline gene differ at one end; a read error may be behind it. The chain carries TRBV5-1 and TRBJ2-7; D is perhaps TRBD1 (6 bases). Germline CDR1 is SGHRS and CDR2 is YFSETQ. This CDR3 region has 15 residues. CDR3 DNA sequence: TGCGCCAGCATCTTGGGGGCAGGGGACTCCTACGAGCAGTACTTC. Translating it yields CASILGAGDSYEQYF.

This clonotype has more than one count but fewer than ten. The J gene is TRBJ2-7, the V gene TRBV29-1; D unclear. V lost 0 bases and J lost 5, with 8 bases in between. Per germline, CDR1 SQVTM and CDR2 ANQGSEA. The length of the CDR3 is 12 residues. This CDR3 is CSVEDLGDEQYF. As DNA, the CDR3 is TGCAGCGTTGAAGATCTGGGTGACGAGCAGTACTTC.

This clonotype was found a few times. The J gene is TRBJ2-1, the V gene TRBV20-1; TRBD1 matches at 8 bases. The CDR3 has 12 residues. Germline trimming cut 7 bases from V and 4 bases from J; bases unmatched to any gene: 3. The germline V gene encodes CDR1 DFQATT and CDR2 SNEGSKA (reference sequence). The CDR3 loop reads CSGQGRYNEQFF. In nucleotides, the CDR3 is TGCAGTGGACAGGGGCGTTACAATGAGCAGTTCTTC.

The table lists this clonotype with a few counts. This chain links TRBV28 with TRBJ2-3, with 12 bases fitting TRBD2. The germline V gene has CDR1 MDHEN and CDR2 SYDVKM. The CDR3 covers 17 residues. The trim removed 5 bases at V and 7 bases at J, leaving 13 bases unmatched. The CDR3 sequence is CASSLYLAGGPGNTQYF. DNA for the CDR3: TGTGCCAGCAGTCTCTACCTAGCGGGAGGGCCCGGGAATACGCAGTATTTT. Full variable domain (missing parts from reference TRBV28 and TRBJ2-3): DVKVTQSSRYLVKRTGEKVFLECVQDMDHENMFWYRQDPGLGLRLIYFSYDVKMKEKGDIPEGYSVSREKKERFSLILESASTNQTSMYLCASSLYLAGGPGNTQYFGPGTRLTVL.

Only a few counts were recorded for this clonotype. V gene TRBV12-3 or TRBV12-4 combines with J gene TRBJ2-6; 7 bases map to TRBD2. The CDR3 covers 17 residues. Trimming removed 3 bases from V and 0 bases from J; junction bases left unmatched: 5. DNA of the CDR3: TGTGCCAGCAGTTTGGTTCGCGGGAGCTCTGGGGCCAACGTCCTGACTTTC. Translating it yields CASSLVRGSSGANVLTF.

In its sample, this clonotype was seen many times. This sequence joins TRBV10-3 and TRBJ2-2, with D perhaps TRBD2 (6 bases). V was trimmed by 7 bases and J by 4 bases, leaving 16 bases between them. There are 15 residues in the CDR3. Germline CDR1 reads ENHRY; CDR2 reads SYGVKD. CDR3 loop: CAITSGPGGTGELFF. The CDR3 DNA reads TGTGCCATCACTAGTGGCCCCGGGGGCACCGGGGAGCTGTTTTTT.

This clonotype has more than one count but fewer than ten. CDR3 loop: CAISDSASTDTQYF. Written as DNA, the CDR3 is TGTGCCATCAGTGATTCGGCCTCCACCGATACGCAGTATTTT. The chain has TRBV10-3 and TRBJ2-3; D gene unclear. This CDR3 has 14 residues. CDR1 is ENHRY, CDR2 SYGVKD, per germline. Trimming removed 3 bases at V and 6 bases at J, with 13 bases between.

This clonotype was counted between two and nine times. The genes are TRBV24-1 and TRBJ2-1, with TRBD2 as a possible D gene (6 bases). V was shortened by 3 bases and J by 8 bases, with 19 bases between the two germline ends. This CDR3 region has 16 residues. CDR1 and CDR2 from the germline V gene are KGHDR and SFDVKD. In DNA, the CDR3 is TGTGCCACCAGTGATCGAACCGGGACTCTAGGGTATGAGCAGTTCTTC. It specifies CATSDRTGTLGYEQFF.